This TCR beta chain was identified during a study of cytomegalovirus exposure and HLA in healthy donors (dated 2017 in TCRdb). Looking at the study overall: A later analysis indicated that the 120 or so validation repertoires were generated on the platform also employed for the roughly 730 repertoires of the first cohort. The study was designed to test whether signatures of past pathogen exposure could be identified by cataloging public T cell receptors. In addition to the first cohort of 666 subjects, a separate validation cohort of around 110 different subjects was used. The study combined high-throughput TCR immunosequencing, statistical association of individual TCRs with disease status, and machine learning to predict cytomegalovirus infection status. Study-level results and caveats: A later analysis found that TCRs clustered in the first cohort also tended to co-occur in the approximately 120 validation repertoires, with approximately 93% of cluster scores above 0. A later analysis lacked HLA typing for the validation cohort, so it scored co-occurrence in that cohort across all 120 or so repertoires. A few of the identified cytomegalovirus-associated TCR beta chains were confirmed in vitro to be specific for cytomegalovirus antigens. In both the original and validation cohorts, the classifier was reported to diagnose cytomegalovirus status with high specificity and sensitivity. The authors suggested that the approach could potentially be generalized to other disease states and immunological phenotypes. Across donors, most TCR sequences were observed very rarely, whereas some public TCRs were present in many individuals. The study listed approximately 160 TCR beta chains as associated with cytomegalovirus.

Counted from cysteine to phenylalanine, this CDR3 has 12 amino acids. Only the CDR3 part of the read is kept: 36 bases, read in frame from the first base. Reading the germline V gene gives CDR1 SGDLS and CDR2 YYNGEE. V and J are truncated by 5 bases and 7 bases respectively, leaving an intervening sequence of 9 bases. Library prep was done by the immunoSEQ multiplex PCR assay. In the source study's methods: A statistical classification framework was developed to diagnose cytomegalovirus status using the catalog of TCR beta chain sequences. The table comes from immuneACCESS by way of TCRdb, which keeps in-frame sequences with V and J called. Part of the clones is missing from these tables; in studies checked, under half for an unresolved V gene and the rest for unknown reasons. That table supplies the V and J calls and clone size; D and trimming were determined from the DNA. The sample data list a few hundred thousand clones, and less than 90% of these were observed just once. The ten top clones hold more than 10% of the sample.

Remarks on this clone: There is no known antigen for this receptor. No base quality values were provided; no much bigger clone lies one nucleotide off.

Donors formed part of the validation cohort, which comprised over a hundred subjects and was distinct from the first cohort of some 700 subjects. The V and J segments used are TRBV9 and TRBJ2-2; the D gene assignment is perhaps TRBD1 or TRBD2, with each matching 6 bases. This sequence was found in a man aged 18 to 29 in good health and CMV-seropositive. Sequencing was carried out using PBMCs. The nucleotide sequence reads as follows: TGTGCCAGCAGGGGGGGCATCGGGGAGCTGTTTTTT. It translates as CASRGGIGELFF.